These T cell receptor beta chains were read from a single sample in a study of glioma-infiltrating T cells. TCRdb reprocessed the multiplex PCR reads with MiXCR, giving one entry per CDR3 protein. The sample has about 380,000 distinct CDR3 sequences; 41% are singletons. Sample: glioma tissue, nonneoplastic brain tissue, or PBMCs (not recorded which). These receptor sequences come from a human donor with low-grade glioma or glioblastoma, undergoing nonglioma brain surgery, or in good health (not recorded which). Both conserved end residues are part of each CDR3. A D gene is named only where the DNA matches it firmly. Expanded clones get a size class; other rows say once, few or many, or leave the size out.

D gene	V gene	clone size	J gene	CDR3 DNA	CDR3 protein
-	TRBV4-1	-	TRBJ1-5	TGCGCCAGCAGCCAAGAAGGGGGTAGCGATCAGCCCCAGCATTTT	CASSQEGGSDQPQHF
-	TRBV19	-	TRBJ1-5	TGTGCCAGTAGTATGGGGGCGCGGGGGAATCAGCCCCAGCATTTT	CASSMGARGNQPQHF
TRBD1	TRBV7-9	-	TRBJ1-2	TGTGCCAGCAGCTTAGTACGGAGGACAGGGAGGTCTAACTATGGCTACACCTTC	CASSLVRRTGRSNYGYTF
-	TRBV28	-	TRBJ1-5	TGTGCCAGCAGTCCTCCCCACCGGGGACAGCCCCAGCATTTT	CASSPPHRGQPQHF
TRBD1	TRBV6-1	-	TRBJ2-1	TGTGCCAGCAGCCGACAGGGGTACTACAATGAGCAGTTCTTC	CASSRQGYYNEQFF
TRBD2	TRBV12-3/TRBV12-4	-	TRBJ2-3	TGTGCCAGCTCGGCGCTTGGAGCGGGACGCTTGCATACGCAGTATTTT	CASSALGAGRLHTQYF
-	TRBV19	many	TRBJ2-4	TGTGCCACCTCAGCTTTAGCCAAAAACATTCAGTACTTC	CATSALAKNIQYF
TRBD1	TRBV6-6	-	TRBJ2-7	TGTGTCAGCAGTTACCGTAGGACAGGAGCCGCCGACGAGCAGTACTTC	CVSSYRRTGAADEQYF
-	TRBV4-2	-	TRBJ2-3	TGTGCCAGCAGCCACAGAGACAGCACAGTTACGCAGTATTTT	CASSHRDSTVTQYF
-	TRBV24-1	-	TRBJ2-3	TGTGCCACCAGTACTGACAGGACTAGCACAGATACGCAGTATTTT	CATSTDRTSTDTQYF
-	TRBV6-1	many	TRBJ1-5	TGTGCCAGCAGTGCTTGGGGGTCAGGTCAGCCCCAGCATTTT	CASSAWGSGQPQHF
TRBD2	TRBV4-1	-	TRBJ2-1	TGCGCCAGCAGCCAAGTTCGCGGGAGAGCATACAATGAGCAGTTCTTC	CASSQVRGRAYNEQFF
-	TRBV20-1	many	TRBJ2-2	TGCAGTGCTAGATCCAGGGCGGTTAACACCGGGGAGCTGTTTTTT	CSARSRAVNTGELFF
TRBD1	TRBV28	many	TRBJ1-3	TGTGCCAGCAGCCTCGTGGCAGGGGGCTGGTCGAACACCATATATTTT	CASSLVAGGWSNTIYF
-	TRBV27	-	TRBJ1-3	TGTGCCAGCATTCTAAGGGAGACTAGAAACACCATATATTTT	CASILRETRNTIYF
-	TRBV18	-	TRBJ1-1	TGTGCCAGCTCACCAGGTGTCGCCAGTCTGGGCACTGAAGCTTTCTTT	CASSPGVASLGTEAFF
-	TRBV25-1	many	TRBJ1-1	TGTGCCAGCAGTGAAGACCCCCTGAACACTGAAGCTTTCTTT	CASSEDPLNTEAFF
TRBD2	TRBV20-1	few	TRBJ2-7	TGCAGTGCTAGCGGGAGGCTAAACGAGCAGTACTTC	CSASGRLNEQYF
-	TRBV29-1	once	TRBJ2-7	TGCAGCGTTGAAGACGCCTCCTACGAGCAGTACTTC	CSVEDASYEQYF
TRBD1	TRBV25-1	-	TRBJ2-7	TGTGCCAGCAGCCTGGGACAGAACTACGAGCGGTACTTC	CASSLGQNYERYF
TRBD2	TRBV5-4	few	TRBJ2-3	TGTGCCAGCAGCGCTTTAGCGGGAGAGGGAGATACGCAGTATTTT	CASSALAGEGDTQYF
TRBD1	TRBV5-4	few	TRBJ2-5	TGTGCCAGCAGCAAGGGACAGGGCGTAATGGAGACCCAGTACTTC	CASSKGQGVMETQYF
-	TRBV4-2	few	TRBJ1-2	TGTGCCAGCACCTCTGGGCAGGGGATGATCAATGGCTACACCTTC	CASTSGQGMINGYTF
-	TRBV7-3	-	TRBJ2-1	TGTGCCAGCACCCAGGGGAGAAACAATGAGCAGTTCTTC	CASTQGRNNEQFF
TRBD1	TRBV27	-	TRBJ2-7	TGTGCCAGCAGTTCGCCGGACAGGGTGGGATACGAGCAGTACTTC	CASSSPDRVGYEQYF
TRBD2	TRBV20-1	-	TRBJ2-1	TGCAGTGCTCGAATACTAGCGGGAGGGCCCGGTGAGCAGTTCTTC	CSARILAGGPGEQFF
TRBD1	TRBV25-1	-	TRBJ1-5	TGTGCCAGCAGTGAAGGGGGACAGGGGTTTGGTAGCAATCAGCCCCAGCATTTT	CASSEGGQGFGSNQPQHF
TRBD2	TRBV7-2	few	TRBJ2-5	TGTGCCAGCAGCTCCCGGCTAGCGGGAGTAGGCGAGACCCAGTACTTC	CASSSRLAGVGETQYF
TRBD2	TRBV20-1	-	TRBJ2-7	TGCAGTGCTAGGCATAGCGGGAGTTACTGCGAGCAGTACTTC	CSARHSGSYCEQYF
-	TRBV7-2	-	TRBJ2-2	TGTGCCACCTTTTATCTCGTCGCCACCCTCGAGCAAACTCCGAACACCGGGGAGCTGTTTTTT	CATFYLVATLEQTPNTGELFF
-	TRBV3-1	-	TRBJ2-7	TGTGCCAGCAGCCATCCTACTTGGGGAAGCGACCGATCCTACGAGCAGTACTTC	CASSHPTWGSDRSYEQYF
-	TRBV27	once	TRBJ2-1	TGTGCCAGCAGTTACTCGAAGCACTCCTACAATGAGCAGTTCTTC	CASSYSKHSYNEQFF
TRBD2	TRBV5-5	once	TRBJ2-5	TGTGCCAGCAGCCCTGGACTAGCGGCACTGCGAGAGACCCAGTACTTC	CASSPGLAALRETQYF
TRBD2	TRBV20-1	many	TRBJ2-1	TGCAGTGCTGGGACTAGCGGGAGGAAACTGTTCTTC	CSAGTSGRKLFF
-	TRBV20-1	few	TRBJ2-2	TGCAGTGCTGGAGGACGGACCACCGGGGAGCTGTTTTTT	CSAGGRTTGELFF
-	TRBV24-1	few	TRBJ2-5	TGTGCCACCTCTAGTCAGGGGTTGGAGACCCAGTACTTC	CATSSQGLETQYF
-	TRBV19	-	TRBJ1-1	TGTGTCAGTAGTACGGACCGGTCCACTGAAGCTTTCTTT	CVSSTDRSTEAFF
-	TRBV20-1	-	TRBJ1-5	TGCAGTGCTAGAGATTGGATGGGGAATCAGCCCCAGCATTTT	CSARDWMGNQPQHF
TRBD2	TRBV4-1	few	TRBJ2-7	TGCGCCAGCAGCCAGGCTACTAGCGGGACTTCCTACGAGCAGTACTTC	CASSQATSGTSYEQYF
-	TRBV20-1	few	TRBJ1-1	TGCAGTGCTAGAAGGAGTGGGGGCGCTTCGTGGACTGAAGCTTTCTTT	CSARRSGGASWTEAFF
-	TRBV12-3/TRBV12-4	-	TRBJ1-4	TGTGCCGGCAGGCCGGGGGGGACTGAAAAACTGTTTTTT	CAGRPGGTEKLFF
TRBD1	TRBV28	-	TRBJ2-7	TGTGCCAGCCCTCTTCCCGAGACAGGGTTAGGAGAGCAGTACTTC	CASPLPETGLGEQYF
TRBD2	TRBV15	many	TRBJ2-7	TGTGCCACCAGCTTCGGGACTAGCGGGTACTCCTACGAGCAGTACTTC	CATSFGTSGYSYEQYF
-	TRBV28	-	TRBJ1-2	TGTGCCAGCACGCCTCCCGGTTACGGCTACACCTTC	CASTPPGYGYTF